This is a list of T cell receptor beta chains from one sample in a study of liver allograft versus peripheral blood T cells. TCRdb ran MiXCR on the reads and lists one entry per CDR3 protein. The sample comprises several thousand distinct CDR3 sequences, roughly 15% of which are singletons, and around 3.2% rests with the top ten. Receptors originate from a human patient who had a liver transplant. Some T cells here may be from the graft donor. Each CDR3 is given with its conserved first and last residue. Size is stated for part of the rows, as once, few or many counts, or as a class when the clone is expanded.

abundance: medium-sized
j_gene: TRBJ2-7
v_gene: TRBV10-3
CDR3aa: CAISGDAYEQYF

abundance: -
j_gene: TRBJ1-1
v_gene: TRBV28
CDR3aa: CASSLRGWVRAFF

abundance: many
j_gene: TRBJ2-5
v_gene: TRBV19
CDR3aa: CASSPQGGETQYF

abundance: medium-sized
j_gene: TRBJ2-2
v_gene: TRBV19
CDR3aa: CASSILGGTGELFF

abundance: medium-sized
j_gene: TRBJ1-2
v_gene: TRBV5-4
CDR3aa: CASSLQGVGTF

abundance: few
j_gene: TRBJ2-3
v_gene: TRBV20-1
CDR3aa: CSARENPGSTDTQYF

abundance: medium-sized
j_gene: TRBJ2-1
v_gene: TRBV15
CDR3aa: CATSTRGGGREQFF

abundance: -
j_gene: TRBJ2-7
v_gene: TRBV11-2
CDR3aa: CASSLGGGGYEQYF

abundance: -
j_gene: TRBJ1-6
v_gene: TRBV7-9
CDR3aa: CASSPSGPAMDSPLHF

abundance: many
j_gene: TRBJ2-2
v_gene: TRBV28
CDR3aa: CASSLPQTNTGELFF

abundance: medium-sized
j_gene: TRBJ1-1
v_gene: TRBV19
CDR3aa: CASSIRDRLNTEAFF

abundance: few
j_gene: TRBJ2-1
v_gene: TRBV20-1
CDR3aa: CSAESGRAPNEQFF

abundance: medium-sized
j_gene: TRBJ1-6
v_gene: TRBV6-5
CDR3aa: CASSLWSSYNSPLHF

abundance: many
j_gene: TRBJ1-1
v_gene: TRBV7-2
CDR3aa: CASSNSRNTEAFF

abundance: -
j_gene: TRBJ2-3
v_gene: TRBV7-2
CDR3aa: CASSLGGGLGTDTQYF

abundance: medium-sized
j_gene: TRBJ2-1
v_gene: TRBV18
CDR3aa: CASSNRSGLSSYNEQFF

abundance: medium-sized
j_gene: TRBJ1-5
v_gene: TRBV13
CDR3aa: CASSLGGLRGEPQHF

abundance: -
j_gene: TRBJ1-6
v_gene: TRBV30
CDR3aa: CAWGGHYNSPLHF

abundance: few
j_gene: TRBJ1-3
v_gene: TRBV6-1
CDR3aa: CASSDNSGNTIYF

abundance: many
j_gene: TRBJ1-2
v_gene: TRBV5-6
CDR3aa: CASSLGMGPIYGYTF

abundance: medium-sized
j_gene: TRBJ2-7
v_gene: TRBV10-3
CDR3aa: CAISESLTGPLSYEQYF

abundance: few
j_gene: TRBJ2-1
v_gene: TRBV9
CDR3aa: CASSPHPPPPGVNEQFF

abundance: few
j_gene: TRBJ1-5
v_gene: TRBV6-5
CDR3aa: CASTPGGARNQPQHF

abundance: few
j_gene: TRBJ2-2
v_gene: TRBV12-3/TRBV12-4
CDR3aa: CASSLGGRGELFF

abundance: medium-sized
j_gene: TRBJ2-1
v_gene: TRBV28
CDR3aa: CASSPRGGRYNEQFF

abundance: many
j_gene: TRBJ2-2
v_gene: TRBV9
CDR3aa: CASSPRSVGGELFF

abundance: few
j_gene: TRBJ2-1
v_gene: TRBV7-9
CDR3aa: CASSLPGTSGETEQFF

abundance: -
j_gene: TRBJ2-7
v_gene: TRBV20-1
CDR3aa: CSAMGQGDHEQYF

abundance: medium-sized
j_gene: TRBJ1-5
v_gene: TRBV28
CDR3aa: CASSQRVRSNQPQHF

abundance: few
j_gene: TRBJ1-5
v_gene: TRBV9
CDR3aa: CASSGGTGDQPQHF

abundance: medium-sized
j_gene: TRBJ1-5
v_gene: TRBV15
CDR3aa: CATSRAFDSNQPQHF

abundance: medium-sized
j_gene: TRBJ1-4
v_gene: TRBV6-2/TRBV6-3
CDR3aa: CASSYGIMGEKLFF

abundance: -
j_gene: TRBJ1-4
v_gene: TRBV12-3/TRBV12-4
CDR3aa: CASRQIQGAREKLFF

abundance: -
j_gene: TRBJ2-7
v_gene: TRBV7-3
CDR3aa: CASSSTGRNEQYF

abundance: many
j_gene: TRBJ1-4
v_gene: TRBV19
CDR3aa: CASMPGVATNEKLFF

abundance: -
j_gene: TRBJ2-2
v_gene: TRBV3-1
CDR3aa: CASSQRGLPRITTGELFF

abundance: few
j_gene: TRBJ2-3
v_gene: TRBV20-1
CDR3aa: CSATDLSTDTQYF

abundance: few
j_gene: TRBJ1-1
v_gene: TRBV30
CDR3aa: CAWRDLGAQGTEAFF

abundance: -
j_gene: TRBJ2-7
v_gene: TRBV28
CDR3aa: CASSNGGAQSYEQYF

abundance: many
j_gene: TRBJ1-5
v_gene: TRBV7-2
CDR3aa: CASSLKATGTQPQHF

abundance: -
j_gene: TRBJ1-1
v_gene: TRBV7-2
CDR3aa: CASSHDPGTEAFF

abundance: few
j_gene: TRBJ2-1
v_gene: TRBV12-3/TRBV12-4
CDR3aa: CASSRRERNEQFF

abundance: few
j_gene: TRBJ1-1
v_gene: TRBV5-6
CDR3aa: CASSPGGWNTEAFF

abundance: many
j_gene: TRBJ1-5
v_gene: TRBV5-6
CDR3aa: CASTRSGRSNQPQHF

abundance: medium-sized
j_gene: TRBJ2-1
v_gene: TRBV14
CDR3aa: CASSVGTKGHEQFF

abundance: -
j_gene: TRBJ2-2
v_gene: TRBV20-1
CDR3aa: CSARGAGATTGELFF

abundance: few
j_gene: TRBJ1-1
v_gene: TRBV5-6
CDR3aa: CASSLDLGSGTEAFF